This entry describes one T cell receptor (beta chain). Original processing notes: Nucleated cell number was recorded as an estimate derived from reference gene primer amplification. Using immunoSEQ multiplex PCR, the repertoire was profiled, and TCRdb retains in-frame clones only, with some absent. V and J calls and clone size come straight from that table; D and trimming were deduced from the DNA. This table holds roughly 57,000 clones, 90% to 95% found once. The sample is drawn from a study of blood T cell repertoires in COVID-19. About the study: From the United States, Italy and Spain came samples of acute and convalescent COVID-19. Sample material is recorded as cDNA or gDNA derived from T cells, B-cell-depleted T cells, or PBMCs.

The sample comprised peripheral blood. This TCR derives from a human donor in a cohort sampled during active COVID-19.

CDR3 coding DNA: TGCGCCAGCAGCCCGGGACTAGCGGGGGGCCACGACCAAGAGACCCAGTACTTC. Translated, it gives CASSPGLAGGHDQETQYF. The rearrangement links TRBV4-1 to TRBJ2-5, with TRBD2 matching 15 bases. This CDR3 comprises 18 residues. J lost 0 bases, V lost 4 bases, and 6 bases had no gene match. Germline V gene sequence: CDR1 MGHRA, CDR2 YSYEKL.